This is a list of T cell receptor beta chains from one sample in a study of response to subunit inactivated influenza vaccine. TCRdb reprocessed the RT-PCR reads via MiXCR and lists one record per CDR3 protein. Altogether approximately 530,000 distinct CDR3 sequences are present, 7.5% to 8.5% being singletons, with the ten largest covering 13%. The input for sequencing was PBMCs from blood, taken about 23 months after vaccination. These TCRs come from a man between 50 and 75 years old who received an inactivated influenza vaccine. CDR3s include the opening cysteine and the closing phenylalanine or tryptophan. The D gene is left open where the match is weak. Clone size is stated in some rows and not others, as once, few, many or a class when expanded.

TGTGCCAGCAGCCACGATGGACTAGCGGGACAGGAGACCCAGTACTTC CASSHDGLAGQETQYF TRBV3-1 NA TRBJ2-5 TRBD2
TGTGCCAGCTCACCTACGGGAGAGGTCAATGAGCAGTTCTTC CASSPTGEVNEQFF TRBV18 once TRBJ2-1 NA
TGTGCCAGCAGTCTTGGACCAGGGGGAACCGGGGAGCTGTTTTTT CASSLGPGGTGELFF TRBV12-3/TRBV12-4 many TRBJ2-2 TRBD1
TGTGCCAGCAGCGTAGGTGGACGCCCCTACGAGCAGTACTTC CASSVGGRPYEQYF TRBV9 many TRBJ2-7 NA
TGTGCCATCAGTGAGGCCACGGGGTTAGGGAATGAGCAGTTCTTC CAISEATGLGNEQFF TRBV10-3 many TRBJ2-1 NA
TGTGCCAGCAGCTTTAGCCAGGGCGCCTACGAGCAGTACTTC CASSFSQGAYEQYF TRBV7-2 NA TRBJ2-7 NA
TGTGCCAGCAGTTTTTGGGGGACCCGGGTCGAGCAGTACTTC CASSFWGTRVEQYF TRBV12-3/TRBV12-4 many TRBJ2-7 NA
TGTGCCAGCGGGGTTAGAGAGGGAGCTTTCTTT CASGVREGAFF TRBV6-5 NA TRBJ1-1 NA
TGCAGCTTCGTAAGGGACTACGAGCAGTACTTC CSFVRDYEQYF TRBV29-1 NA TRBJ2-7 NA
TGTGCCAGCAGCTTGGCCGGTCAAACCTACAATGAGCAGTTCTTC CASSLAGQTYNEQFF TRBV5-5 few TRBJ2-1 NA
TGTGCCATCAGTGAGGGGGTTGGGCCCCAGCATTTT CAISEGVGPQHF TRBV10-3 few TRBJ1-5 NA
TGCAGTGCTAGAGATCGCCCGGGGGCTGAGCAGTTCTTC CSARDRPGAEQFF TRBV20-1 NA TRBJ2-1 NA
TGCGCCAGCAGCCAAGACCGACAGTACGAGCAGTACTTC CASSQDRQYEQYF TRBV4-3 NA TRBJ2-7 NA
TGTGCCAGCAATGTCGGACAGCCCGGTTTCCATGAGCAGTTCTTC CASNVGQPGFHEQFF TRBV6-2/TRBV6-3 NA TRBJ2-1 NA
TGCGCCAGCAGCCCGGGCCTAGCGGGAGTGACGAATGAGCAGTTCTTC CASSPGLAGVTNEQFF TRBV4-3 many TRBJ2-1 TRBD2
TGTGCCATCAGTGAACCGGCAGGGGCGGCGACCTACAATGAGCAGTTCTTC CAISEPAGAATYNEQFF TRBV10-3 NA TRBJ2-1 NA